This is a list of T cell receptor beta chains from one sample in a study of shared clonotypes between healthy human individuals. Only in-frame clones appear in the TCRdb table, and some are missing; sequencing was by immunoSEQ multiplex PCR. The repertoire has approximately 980,000 clones, 76% of them found once; the top ten carry approximately 1.5%. Sequencing input: memory CD4+ T cells sorted from blood. The receptor set was obtained from a man aged 18 to 29 in good health. The CDR3 runs from the conserved cysteine through the conserved F or W. D genes are given only for firm matches. Size is omitted from some rows. Given values are once, few, many or a class for expanded clones.

j_gene: TRBJ2-1; abundance: NA; v_gene: TRBV19; d_gene: NA; CDR3nt: TGTGCCAGTAGTCTGGAGGGACCAACTTACAATGAGCAGTTCTTC; CDR3aa: CASSLEGPTYNEQFF
j_gene: TRBJ1-6; abundance: once; v_gene: TRBV30; d_gene: NA; CDR3nt: TGTGCCTGGAGTGTACTTTGGGGTTCCCTCCACTTT; CDR3aa: CAWSVLWGSLHF
j_gene: TRBJ2-5; abundance: few; v_gene: TRBV15; d_gene: NA; CDR3nt: TGTGCCACCAGCAGAGGGACCGATGCTCAAGAGACCCAGTACTTC; CDR3aa: CATSRGTDAQETQYF
j_gene: TRBJ2-7; abundance: NA; v_gene: TRBV11-2; d_gene: NA; CDR3nt: TGTGCCAGCAGCTCAACCCCGGGACCGACCGAGCAGTACTTC; CDR3aa: CASSSTPGPTEQYF
j_gene: TRBJ2-5; abundance: few; v_gene: TRBV4-1; d_gene: NA; CDR3nt: TGCGCCAGCAGCCAAGGACAGCTCCAAGAGACCCAGTACTTC; CDR3aa: CASSQGQLQETQYF
j_gene: TRBJ2-1; abundance: NA; v_gene: TRBV6-4; d_gene: TRBD1; CDR3nt: TGTGCCAGCAGCGGCGAGGGGACAGGGGCGTATCTTGCTAGCTACAATGAGCAGTTCTTC; CDR3aa: CASSGEGTGAYLASYNEQFF
j_gene: TRBJ2-5; abundance: NA; v_gene: TRBV15; d_gene: TRBD1; CDR3nt: TGTGCCACCAGCAGAGGGGACAGGCTACAAGAGACCCAGTACTTC; CDR3aa: CATSRGDRLQETQYF
j_gene: TRBJ2-3; abundance: NA; v_gene: TRBV30; d_gene: TRBD2; CDR3nt: TGTGCCTGGAAAAGACTAGCGAGCAGCACAGATACGCAGTATTTT; CDR3aa: CAWKRLASSTDTQYF
j_gene: TRBJ2-3; abundance: NA; v_gene: TRBV2; d_gene: TRBD1; CDR3nt: TGTGCCAGCAGTGCCGACAGGGGGAACACAGATACGCAGTATTTT; CDR3aa: CASSADRGNTDTQYF
j_gene: TRBJ2-2; abundance: NA; v_gene: TRBV13; d_gene: TRBD2; CDR3nt: TGTGCCAGCAGCTTAACAGGACTAGCGTATGAGAACACCGGGGAGCTGTTTTTT; CDR3aa: CASSLTGLAYENTGELFF
j_gene: TRBJ1-1; abundance: NA; v_gene: TRBV5-4; d_gene: NA; CDR3nt: TGTGCCAGCAGCCAGCGGGACGGAGTCTCTGAAGCTTTCTTT; CDR3aa: CASSQRDGVSEAFF
j_gene: TRBJ1-3; abundance: NA; v_gene: TRBV11-2; d_gene: NA; CDR3nt: TGTGCCAGCAGCTTAGGGAACGTGGGCGACACCATATATTTT; CDR3aa: CASSLGNVGDTIYF
j_gene: TRBJ1-2; abundance: NA; v_gene: TRBV10-3; d_gene: NA; CDR3nt: TGTGCCATCAGAGAAGACAGTCGCGGGAACTATGGCTACACCTTC; CDR3aa: CAIREDSRGNYGYTF
j_gene: TRBJ2-5; abundance: NA; v_gene: TRBV19; d_gene: NA; CDR3nt: TGTGCCAGTAGTATAGGCGGCCTACAAGAGACCCAGTACTTC; CDR3aa: CASSIGGLQETQYF
j_gene: TRBJ2-2; abundance: once; v_gene: TRBV30; d_gene: NA; CDR3nt: TGTGCCTGGAGGGGAATGGGGGCCGGGGAGCTGTTTTTT; CDR3aa: CAWRGMGAGELFF
j_gene: TRBJ2-1; abundance: few; v_gene: TRBV7-7; d_gene: TRBD1; CDR3nt: TGTGCTAGCAGCTTAGCGCGACAGGGCGAGCAGTTCTTC; CDR3aa: CASSLARQGEQFF
j_gene: TRBJ1-2; abundance: NA; v_gene: TRBV6-1; d_gene: NA; CDR3nt: TGTGCCAGCACCGGACAGAGAGCTAACTATGGCTACACCTTC; CDR3aa: CASTGQRANYGYTF
j_gene: TRBJ2-6; abundance: few; v_gene: TRBV5-4; d_gene: NA; CDR3nt: TGTGCCAGCAGCCATGGGACATCTTTCTCTGGGGCCAACGTCCTGACTTTC; CDR3aa: CASSHGTSFSGANVLTF
j_gene: TRBJ1-2; abundance: NA; v_gene: TRBV6-1; d_gene: NA; CDR3nt: TGTGCCAGCACCTTCGTGTTGGAGGGAGGTGGCTACACCTTC; CDR3aa: CASTFVLEGGGYTF
j_gene: TRBJ1-1; abundance: NA; v_gene: TRBV15; d_gene: NA; CDR3nt: TGTGCCACCAGTCGACAGAAGAACACTGAAGCTTTCTTT; CDR3aa: CATSRQKNTEAFF
j_gene: TRBJ1-5; abundance: few; v_gene: TRBV5-6; d_gene: NA; CDR3nt: TGTGCCAGCAGCTTGGGAGGATTTAGCAATCAGCCCCAGCATTTT; CDR3aa: CASSLGGFSNQPQHF
j_gene: TRBJ1-3; abundance: NA; v_gene: TRBV6-5; d_gene: NA; CDR3nt: TGTGCCAGCAGCCGGACAGCTGGAAACACCATATATTTT; CDR3aa: CASSRTAGNTIYF
j_gene: TRBJ2-7; abundance: NA; v_gene: TRBV5-6; d_gene: NA; CDR3nt: TGTGCCAGCAGCCCGGGACGGTCCTACGAGCAGTACTTC; CDR3aa: CASSPGRSYEQYF
j_gene: TRBJ1-5; abundance: NA; v_gene: TRBV6-6; d_gene: NA; CDR3nt: TGTGCCAGCACCTTGGGCTCAGGTCGCAGCCAGCCCCAGCATTTT; CDR3aa: CASTLGSGRSQPQHF
j_gene: TRBJ1-2; abundance: NA; v_gene: TRBV5-1; d_gene: NA; CDR3nt: TGCGCCAGCAGCTTGGTTGCAGGGGATGGCTACACCTTC; CDR3aa: CASSLVAGDGYTF
j_gene: TRBJ2-1; abundance: NA; v_gene: TRBV7-2; d_gene: NA; CDR3nt: TGTGCCAGCAGCTTAGAGAGCGCTACCTACAATGAGCAGTTCTTC; CDR3aa: CASSLESATYNEQFF
j_gene: TRBJ1-5; abundance: many; v_gene: TRBV12-2; d_gene: NA; CDR3nt: TGTGCAAGTCGCATCACTAAAGTGGGCAATCAGCCCCAGCATTTT; CDR3aa: CASRITKVGNQPQHF
j_gene: TRBJ1-4; abundance: NA; v_gene: TRBV6-6; d_gene: NA; CDR3nt: TGTGCCAGCAGCCAATTCACGGGGGTCGGGGAAAAACTGTTTTTT; CDR3aa: CASSQFTGVGEKLFF
j_gene: TRBJ1-2; abundance: NA; v_gene: TRBV6-5; d_gene: NA; CDR3nt: TGTGCCAGCAGTTCAGGGGATGGCTACACCTTC; CDR3aa: CASSSGDGYTF
j_gene: TRBJ1-1; abundance: NA; v_gene: TRBV10-3; d_gene: NA; CDR3nt: TGTGCCATCACAGGTGGCCTGCACGGGAACACTGAAGCTTTCTTT; CDR3aa: CAITGGLHGNTEAFF
j_gene: TRBJ2-3; abundance: NA; v_gene: TRBV7-6; d_gene: TRBD1; CDR3nt: TGTGCCAGCAGCTCCCGGGACAGGGGGCCCCCAGATACGCAGTATTTT; CDR3aa: CASSSRDRGPPDTQYF
j_gene: TRBJ1-4; abundance: NA; v_gene: TRBV2; d_gene: NA; CDR3nt: TGTGCCAGCACCAGACAGGCCTCTAATGAAAAACTGTTTTTT; CDR3aa: CASTRQASNEKLFF
j_gene: TRBJ1-4; abundance: few; v_gene: TRBV7-9; d_gene: TRBD1; CDR3nt: TGTGCCAGCAGCCCTAGGACAGGGGATGAAAAACTGTTTTTT; CDR3aa: CASSPRTGDEKLFF
j_gene: TRBJ1-5; abundance: once; v_gene: TRBV6-1; d_gene: NA; CDR3nt: TGTGCCAGCAGTGAAGAGGGCTATAGCAATCAGCCCCAGCATTTT; CDR3aa: CASSEEGYSNQPQHF
j_gene: TRBJ2-2; abundance: few; v_gene: TRBV10-3; d_gene: TRBD1; CDR3nt: TGTGCCACCTGGGGGACAGCCGTCTCCGGGGAGCTGTTTTTT; CDR3aa: CATWGTAVSGELFF
j_gene: TRBJ1-2; abundance: NA; v_gene: TRBV27; d_gene: NA; CDR3nt: TGTGCCAGCAATCAGAGTTCGGCAGGGAAAATCCAGGACTATGGCTACACCTTC; CDR3aa: CASNQSSAGKIQDYGYTF